One T cell receptor (beta chain) is described in this entry. What this receptor recognizes is not known. No qualities accompany the bases; no much larger clone lies one base away. The data originate from a study of blood T cell repertoires in COVID-19 (dated by TCRdb to 2018 to 2020). Notes on the research overall: Collaborator samples came from the United States, Italy and Spain and covered acute and convalescent phases of COVID-19. The repertoires were released in a freely available public database intended as a resource for research on the immune response to SARS-CoV-2. Where available, HLA class I and class II types were taken from metadata supplied by the sample provider and were not determined by assay-based typing. The samples were drawn from two sources: the first 160 participants of the ongoing ImmuneRACE study, and 950 to 1,500 subjects contributed by 6 global collaborators. The sample metadata nearly always contained a de-identified subject ID, COVID-19 status, age in years and sex. Subjects who had been exposed to COVID-19, were actively infected with it, or had recovered from it provided the deeply sampled blood TCRbeta repertoires that made up the dataset. The prospective study material was composed of cDNA or gDNA derived from T cells, B-cell-depleted T cells, or PBMCs. Study-wide findings and limitations: The amount of clinical and demographic metadata varied by source and participant and was provided uncurated.

The immunoSEQ Assay, a bias-controlled multiplex PCR, was used to amplify TCRbeta CDR3 regions from genomic DNA. Turning to the authors' computational methods: Nucleated cell counts per sample were estimated from amplification of reference gene primers within the assay. To quantify the absolute abundance of each unique TCRbeta CDR3 rearrangement, sequence reads were collapsed and filtered. Productive Simpson clonality was computed per sample as the square root of Simpson's diversity index over productive rearrangements. TCRdb re-hosts the immuneACCESS table, in-frame sequences only. Its copies lack some clones; in the studies checked, an unresolved V gene accounts for under half of them, and the cause for the rest is not known. The V and J calls and clone size are taken from that table; D and trimming were inferred from the DNA. The sample yields more than 90,000 clones; more than 60% were counted once. The leading ten clones occupy about 2.7% of the sample.

From the cysteine up to the phenylalanine, the CDR3 has a length of 15 residues. The DNA shown is the 45-base CDR3, in frame from base 1. Clipping removes 3 bases from V and 7 bases from J, with 5 as the unmatched junction base count. CDR1 and CDR2 are drawn from the germline V gene: SGDLS, YYNGEE. Collaborating institutions collected whole blood in K2EDTA tubes following their own protocols. For TCRbeta analysis, collaborators shipped samples as frozen whole blood, isolated PBMCs, or DNA extracted from either of those sample types. The TCR was taken from a man aged 45-60 years with acute or convalescent COVID-19. The sequenced sample consisted of peripheral blood. The V gene is TRBV9 and the J gene is TRBJ1-6, with 9 bases in between that match TRBD1. The DNA sequence is given as TGTGCCAGCAGCGATCAACAGGGGGCAAATTCACCCCTCCACTTT. The resulting protein is CASSDQQGANSPLHF.